Sequencing of this T cell receptor (beta chain) was carried out in a study of T cells in Graves' hyperthyroidism and ophthalmopathy. Study as a whole: Specimen type is peripheral blood, collected at initial diagnosis prior to any treatment.

Overall study results and limits: With a median lead of 6.5 months before onset, the model predicted ophthalmopathy.

V lost 6 bases and J 1 base, leaving 13 bases between the germline ends. This CDR3 spans 15 amino acids. In germline, CDR1 is LNHDA, CDR2 SQIVND (reference sequence). Calling Graves' hyperthyroidism stable meant ophthalmopathy did not progress within 18 months. Diagnoses used clinical symptoms, serum thyroxine and TRAb, thyroid ultrasound and orbital computed tomography. With respect to this clonotype: The antigen is unknown.

RNA transcripts yielded amplified TCR beta CDR3 regions. RT-PCR in the first round (using the HTBI primer set) targeted the TCR CDR3. TCRdb independently ran MiXCR on the multiplex PCR reads; one entry per CDR3 protein. The sample records 700,000 to 850,000 distinct CDR3 sequences, around 40% being singletons. V usage is TRBV19 and J usage is TRBJ1-3; maybe TRBD1 (6 bases). This sequence originates from a woman aged 40-49 years with Graves' hyperthyroidism. What was sequenced was blood. The CDR3 DNA follows: TGTGCCAGTAGGACAACAGGGCTATCTGGAAACACCATATATTTT. It codes for CASRTTGLSGNTIYF.